This paragraph reports one T cell receptor (beta chain). The antigen remains unidentified. This record comes from a study of cytomegalovirus exposure and HLA in healthy donors. Looking at the study overall: Of the donors genotyped, a few hundred in all, 75% to 85% fell in the Caucasian-associated ancestry cluster. Study-wide results and limits: CMV serostatus alone was available as immune exposure information. With later analysis, a missense DCLRE1C variant became linked to TCR beta V- and J-gene trimming.

In the PCR, 60 Vbeta and 13 Jbeta primers were used. Profiling relied on immunoSEQ multiplex PCR, and the TCRdb table lists in-frame clones only, not all of them. Across about 140,000 clones, the top ten clones capture about 2.5% of the sample. There are 14 residues in the CDR3. Looked up from germline, CDR1 is SQVTM and CDR2 is ANQGSEA. Trimming took 6 bases from V and 0 from J, leaving 11 bases between them. Input material: PBMCs. This receptor was obtained from a middle-aged man in good health and CMV-seronegative. This chain links TRBV29-1 with TRBJ2-2; D may be TRBD1 (6 bases). The CDR3 nucleotides are TGCAGCGTCCCCGGGACACCGAACACCGGGGAGCTGTTTTTT. This translates into CSVPGTPNTGELFF.